The 31 T cell receptor beta chains in this list originate from one sample, sequenced in a study of T cells in Graves' hyperthyroidism and ophthalmopathy. What was amplified from RNA transcripts were TCR beta CDR3 regions. A set of HTBI primers served as the primers for a first-round RT-PCR of the TCR CDR3. TCRdb processed the multiplex PCR reads anew with MiXCR; each CDR3 protein has one entry. Found here are almost 350,000 distinct CDR3 sequences, over 15% of them singletons; the top ten hold around 15%. Sequencing was done on a sample of blood. These TCRs come from a woman aged 40 to 50 with Graves' ophthalmopathy.

The sample holds many counts of this clonotype. The chain has TRBV2 and TRBJ2-5, with TRBD2 matching over 10 bases. This CDR3 spans 13 amino acids. The germline CDR1 and CDR2 sequences are SNHLY and FYNNEI. The ends lost 11 bases at V and 2 bases at J; junction bases unmatched: 5. In DNA form, the CDR3 reads TGTGCCGGCGCTAGCGGGAGACAAGAGACCCAGTACTTC. Translated, it gives CAGASGRQETQYF.

The sample holds one count of this clonotype. Its ends do not fully match the called genes, so a read error is possible. The DNA for the CDR3 is TGTGCCAGCAGTTTAGGGTCCCCTTGCGCGGGAGTGAGGGAGCTGTGTTTT. This sequence encodes CASSLGSPCAGVRELCF. The rearrangement links TRBV12-3 or TRBV12-4 to TRBJ2-2, with 7 positions matching TRBD2. This CDR3 comprises 17 residues.

This clonotype has a count of ten or more. V gene TRBV29-1 combines with J gene TRBJ2-5; 8 bases agree with TRBD2. The germline CDR1 and CDR2 sequences are SQVTM and ANQGSEA. Unmatched junction bases numbered 15, after V lost 1 base and J lost 5 bases. The CDR3 has 17 residues. The CDR3 coding sequence is TGCAGCGTTGAAGGAAGCATGGGGGGAGCGGGGGTCGAGACCCAGTACTTC. Protein sequence: CSVEGSMGGAGVETQYF.

This clonotype was detected only a few times. This chain uses TRBV30 with TRBJ2-7; D remains unclear. CDR1 is GTSNPN, CDR2 SVGIG, per germline (reference sequence). Trimming removed 5 bases at V and 2 bases at J, with 10 bases between. The CDR3 loop spans 12 amino acids. CDR3 sequence: CAWLGGTYEQYF. The CDR3 DNA reads as TGTGCCTGGTTAGGCGGAACCTACGAGCAGTACTTC.

This clonotype appeared many times. This rearrangement joins TRBV6-2 or TRBV6-3 to TRBJ1-2, with 7 bases matching TRBD1. This CDR3 contains 13 residues. Germline CDR1 MNHEY, CDR2 SVGEGT. The V segment lost 10 bases and the J segment 4 bases; nucleotides outside the gene matches: 9. The CDR3, as DNA: TGTGCCACCAAGACAGGGTCCATCTATGGCTACACCTTC. It is translated as CATKTGSIYGYTF.

This clonotype was observed many times. V and J are TRBV6-5 and TRBJ2-7; D uncertain. Trimming took off 0 bases at V and 4 bases at J, with 7 bases between the two ends. This CDR3 is built from 13 residues. CDR1 and CDR2 from the germline V gene are MNHEY and SVGAGI. The CDR3 DNA follows: TGTGCCAGCAGTTACTCTGCTTTTTACGAGCAGTACTTC. Residues: CASSYSAFYEQYF.

This clonotype was found many times. The chain uses TRBV6-5 and TRBJ2-7, with no clear D. The CDR3 runs to 14 residues. Trimming stripped 2 bases from V and 1 base from J, with 9 bases between. CDR1 is MNHEY, CDR2 SVGAGI, per germline. CDR3 coding DNA: TGTGCCAGCAGTTACCTGACGACGTCCTACGAGCAGTACTTC. Translated, it gives CASSYLTTSYEQYF.

This clonotype was counted many times. The V call is TRBV27, the J call TRBJ1-2; D is possibly TRBD1 (5 bases). Trimming removed 4 bases at V and 2 bases at J, with 14 bases between. The CDR3 loop spans 15 amino acids. Germline-derived CDR1 and CDR2 are MNHEY and SMNVEV (reference sequence). This chain's CDR3 is CASSSVQGFNYGYTF. The CDR3 DNA reads TGTGCCAGCAGTTCCGTGCAGGGCTTCAACTATGGCTACACCTTC.

This clonotype was counted at least ten times. The gene calls are TRBV7-2 and TRBJ1-2, with D maybe TRBD1 (5 bases). The CDR3 has 13 amino acids. Trimming stripped 1 base from V and 8 bases from J, with 11 bases between. In germline, CDR1 is SGHTA, CDR2 FQGNSA. In DNA form, the CDR3 reads TGTGCCAGCAGCTTAGGGCGCAACAGGGGCTACACCTTC. Protein: CASSLGRNRGYTF.

This clonotype was recorded at least ten times. The chain uses TRBV2 and TRBJ1-1; no definite D call. Looked up from germline, CDR1 is SNHLY and CDR2 is FYNNEI. Deletions cut 7 bases from V and 8 bases from J, with 17 bases between. This CDR3 has 13 amino acids. CDR3: CASTLEDTTEAFF. In nucleotides, the CDR3 is TGTGCCAGCACACTAGAAGATACAACGGAAGCTTTCTTT.

This clonotype occurred many times. The V gene is TRBV2, the J gene TRBJ2-4, with TRBD2 identical over 12 bases. The CDR3 runs 18 residues. Germline V gene data show CDR1 as SNHLY and CDR2 as FYNNEI. Trimming removed 2 bases from V and 5 bases from J; junction bases left unmatched: 10. The CDR3 loop reads CASSESTLAGGRENIQYF. Here the CDR3 DNA reads TGTGCCAGCAGTGAAAGTACGCTAGCGGGAGGGCGCGAAAACATTCAGTACTTC.

This clonotype came up many times. At one of its ends the junction is not consistent with the germline gene, which may arise from a read error. The chain links TRBV11-2 to TRBJ1-1, with unresolved D. This CDR3 contains 16 residues. Germline V gene sequence: CDR1 SGHAT, CDR2 FQNNGV. CDR3 region: CASSLGRRALKTEAFF. The CDR3 coding sequence is TGTGCCAGCAGCTTAGGCAGGCGGGCGCTGAAGACTGAAGCTTTCTTT.

The table lists this clonotype with a count of one. The rearrangement joins TRBV11-2 to TRBJ2-7; a weak D match, TRBD1 (5 bases). The CDR3 is made up of 14 amino acids. V was pared by 5 bases and J by 5 bases, with 16 bases between. Germline CDR1 SGHAT, CDR2 FQNNGV. The CDR3 bases are TGTGCCAGCAGCCCGAGCTGGACAAGCGACGAGCAGTACTTC. Its translation is CASSPSWTSDEQYF.

The chain links TRBV27 to TRBJ2-7; 8 bases match TRBD1. Germline-derived CDR1 and CDR2 are MNHEY and SMNVEV (reference sequence). The V gene end was trimmed by 5 bases and the J gene end by 3 bases; junction bases not matched to a gene: 12. This CDR3 contains 16 residues. CDR3 sequence: CASSLGSPTGGYEQYF. The CDR3 DNA follows: TGTGCCAGCAGTCTCGGAAGCCCAACAGGGGGCTACGAGCAGTACTTC.

The genes are TRBV20-1 and TRBJ1-1, with D unresolved. In germline, CDR1 is DFQATT, CDR2 SNEGSKA (reference sequence). The CDR3 is 11 amino acids. The V gene lost 2 bases and the J gene lost 3 bases, with 4 bases spanning the gap. CDR3 amino acids: CSARFYTEAFF. As DNA, the CDR3 is TGCAGTGCTAGATTCTACACTGAAGCTTTCTTT.

This clonotype appeared many times. The rearrangement joins TRBV9 to TRBJ2-2, with D possibly TRBD2 on 5 matching bases. Germline V gene data show CDR1 as SGDLS and CDR2 as YYNGEE. Between the trimmed V and J ends, which lost 3 bases and 5 bases, there was a span of 14 bases. CDR3 size: 15 residues. The CDR3 is CASSDPGSRTGELFF. CDR3 sequence (DNA): TGTGCCAGCAGCGATCCGGGATCCCGAACCGGGGAGCTGTTTTTT.

The rearrangement joins TRBV19 to TRBJ2-2, with 7 bases identical to TRBD2. Unmatched junction bases numbered 13, after V lost 3 bases and J lost 3 bases. The CDR3 extends over 18 amino acids. Looked up from germline, CDR1 is LNHDA and CDR2 is SQIVND (reference sequence). The CDR3 DNA reads TGTGCCAGTAGTATTCCCGCCGCGGGAGCGGGTGACACCGGGGAGCTGTTTTTT. Encoded protein: CASSIPAAGAGDTGELFF. Full variable domain (rest looked up from reference TRBV19 and TRBJ2-2): DGGITQSPKYLFRKEGQNVTLSCEQNLNHDAMYWYRQDPGQGLRLIYYSQIVNDFQKGDIAEGYSVSREKKESFPLTVTSAQKNPTAFYLCASSIPAAGAGDTGELFFGEGSRLTVL.

This sequence joins TRBV11-2 and TRBJ2-7; D is unresolved. With 0 bases removed from V and 2 bases from J, the gap between germline ends came to 11 bases. Germline CDR1 is SGHAT and CDR2 is FQNNGV. The CDR3 has 15 residues. The CDR3 loop is CASSLDMDLPYEQYF. DNA of the CDR3: TGTGCCAGCAGCTTAGACATGGATCTCCCCTACGAGCAGTACTTC.

The rearrangement links TRBV6-2 or TRBV6-3 to TRBJ2-7, with unresolved D. The germline gives CDR1 MNHEY, CDR2 SVGEGT. This CDR3 region has 12 residues. The CDR3 nucleotides are TGTGCTTCGAACAGTGATGCCTACGAGCAGTACTTC. As protein: CASNSDAYEQYF.

This clonotype was seen many times. V gene TRBV6-2 or TRBV6-3 combines with J gene TRBJ1-3, with D perhaps TRBD1 (5 bases). Germline V lookup: CDR1 MNHEY, CDR2 SVGEGT. The CDR3 covers 19 residues. Trimming left V 2 bases short and J 0 bases short, with 20 bases between. CDR3 sequence: CASSYATPGTAYSGNTIYF. CDR3 in DNA: TGTGCCAGCAGTTACGCCACTCCCGGGACGGCCTACTCTGGAAACACCATATATTTT.

V is TRBV6-1 and J is TRBJ2-7; D not certain. This CDR3 has 10 amino acids. V gave up 7 bases and J gave up 4 bases, with 5 bases separating them. CDR1 MNHNS and CDR2 SASEGT come from the germline V gene. CDR3 region: CASMGYEQYF. CDR3 sequence (DNA): TGTGCCAGCATGGGGTACGAGCAGTACTTC.

This clonotype appeared a few times. This rearrangement joins TRBV6-1 to TRBJ1-2; 9 positions agree with TRBD1. CDR1 and CDR2 (germline): MNHNS, SASEGT. The J segment lost 2 bases and the V segment lost 5 bases, leaving 6 bases of the junction unmatched. The CDR3 has 15 amino acids. The CDR3 DNA reads TGTGCCAGCAGTCCTACGACAGGGGGGAACTATGGCTACACCTTC. This codes for CASSPTTGGNYGYTF.

This clonotype was recorded many times. The CDR3 DNA reads as TGTGCCTGGAGTCCGAAAGATGGCTACACCTTC. The encoded protein is CAWSPKDGYTF. The chain uses TRBV30 and TRBJ1-2; D uncertain. This CDR3 region has 11 residues. The V gene lost 2 bases and the J gene lost 6 bases, with 7 bases spanning the gap. From germline, CDR1 is GTSNPN and CDR2 SVGIG (reference sequence).

Many counts were recorded for this clonotype. This chain uses TRBV6-1 with TRBJ2-2; D remains ambiguous. The CDR3 is 15 amino acids. Germline V lookup: CDR1 MNHNS, CDR2 SASEGT. Trimming shortened V by 4 bases and J by 4 bases, and 13 bases separated the two germline ends. CDR3 in amino acids: CASSAGSTSTGELFF. DNA of the CDR3: TGTGCCAGCAGTGCCGGTAGTACGAGCACCGGGGAGCTGTTTTTT.

This clonotype has a count of ten or more. The J gene is TRBJ2-5, the V gene TRBV6-2 or TRBV6-3, with D hard to call. Per germline, CDR1 MNHEY and CDR2 SVGEGT. The CDR3 has 13 amino acids. The V and J ends lost 6 bases and 5 bases respectively, with 13 bases between them. The DNA of the CDR3 is TGTGCCAGCAGCACCCACAGTGTGGAGACCCAGTACTTC. Translated: CASSTHSVETQYF.

This clonotype was seen repeatedly, ten times or more. The chain recombines TRBV30 with TRBJ2-4; D may match TRBD1 or TRBD2 (5 bases each). Germline CDR1 and CDR2: GTSNPN and SVGIG (reference sequence). CDR3 size: 13 residues. CDR3 sequence (DNA): TGTGGAGGGGAGCTCCTAGCCAAAAACATTCAGTACTTC. It yields the protein CGGELLAKNIQYF.

This clonotype appeared many times. This rearrangement joins TRBV20-1 to TRBJ2-4, with 9 bases lining up with TRBD1. CDR1 is DFQATT, CDR2 SNEGSKA, per germline (reference sequence). This CDR3 is built from 17 residues. V gave up 2 bases and J gave up 0 bases; unmatched junction bases: 8. The DNA for the CDR3 is TGCAGTGCTAGACCCCCCGGGACAGGGTTAGCCAAAAACATTCAGTACTTC. Translation gives CSARPPGTGLAKNIQYF.

Comments on this clonotype: With a much larger clone just one base away, this may be a read error. The chain carries TRBV7-9 and TRBJ1-2; no definite D call. The CDR3 has 12 residues. Germline loops: CDR1 SEHNR, CDR2 FQNEAQ (reference sequence). V shed 2 bases and J shed 3 bases, with 4 bases lying between them. CDR3 DNA sequence: TGTGCCAGCAGCTTACCAGACTATGGCTACACCTTC. Translating gives CASSLPDYGYTF.

There are many counts of this clonotype. This CDR3 is CAIRQPGAGAETQYF. CDR3 sequence (DNA): TGTGCCATCAGGCAACCGGGTGCGGGAGCGGAGACCCAGTACTTC. The chain uses TRBV10-3 and TRBJ2-5; 7 nucleotides match TRBD2. CDR1 is ENHRY, CDR2 SYGVKD, per germline. J gave up 5 bases and V 6 bases, and 12 bases lay outside the gene matches. This CDR3 region has 15 residues.

This clonotype has a count of ten or more. Its ends do not fully match the called genes, so a read error is possible. This sequence joins TRBV28 and TRBJ1-2; D is unclear. The CDR3 length is 11 residues. The germline V gene has CDR1 MDHEN and CDR2 SYDVKM. The CDR3 sequence is CATSTSYGYTF. In DNA, the CDR3 is TGTGCCACCAGTACAAGCTATGGCTACACCTTC.

There are many counts of this clonotype. DNA for the CDR3: TGCAGCGTTCACGGGGCCTATGGCTACACCTTC. This encodes CSVHGAYGYTF. The gene calls are TRBV29-1 and TRBJ1-2, with D tentatively TRBD1 (5 bases). The CDR3 sequence is 11 residues long. Trimming took 5 bases from V and 4 from J, leaving 8 bases between them. Per the germline V gene, CDR1 is SQVTM and CDR2 is ANQGSEA.